The 13 T cell receptor beta chains presented below share a single source sample, sequenced in a study of cytomegalovirus exposure and HLA in healthy donors. Use of 60 Vbeta and 13 Jbeta primers characterized the PCR. Produced via immunoSEQ multiplex PCR; TCRdb's table is partial and in-frame only. This sample carries under 200,000 clones, around 63% of them seen once, and the ten largest clones take roughly 4.1%. Sequenced: PBMCs. These receptors originate from a woman under 30 in good health and CMV-seropositive.

The rearrangement links TRBV7-9 to TRBJ2-1, with 11 positions matching TRBD2. Germline V gene sequence: CDR1 SEHNR, CDR2 FQNEAQ (reference sequence). Trimming cost V 0 bases and J 12 bases; bases outside gene matches: 4. This CDR3 is built from 14 residues. CDR3 protein: CASSLASGRGVQFF. CDR3 nucleotides: TGTGCCAGCAGCTTAGCTAGCGGGAGGGGGGTGCAGTTCTTC.

The chain uses TRBV30 and TRBJ1-3; possibly TRBD1 for D (6 bases). Germline V gene sequence: CDR1 GTSNPN, CDR2 SVGIG (reference sequence). The length of the CDR3 is 15 residues. The germline V and J ends were trimmed by 8 bases and 2 bases, with 19 bases remaining between them. CDR3: CAGLHFRGPGNTIYF. Written as DNA, the CDR3 is TGTGCCGGTTTGCATTTCAGGGGACCTGGAAACACCATATATTTT.

The chain employs TRBV15 and TRBJ2-4, with TRBD1 as a possible D gene (6 bases). Deletions cut 1 base from V and 7 bases from J, with 8 bases between. This CDR3 is built from 13 residues. The germline V gene has CDR1 LNHNV and CDR2 YYDKDF (reference sequence). The DNA of the CDR3 is TGTGCCACCAGCAGAGGGACAGAGAACATTCAGTACTTC. Translation: CATSRGTENIQYF.

The chain has TRBV15 and TRBJ2-2; 10 bases fit TRBD2. V was clipped by 2 bases and J by 7 bases; unmatched bases: 4. Germline V gene lookup returns CDR1 LNHNV and CDR2 YYDKDF (reference sequence). The CDR3 has 15 residues. CDR3 in amino acids: CATSRTSSGSGELFF. The CDR3, as DNA: TGTGCCACCAGCAGAACCTCTAGCGGGAGCGGGGAGCTGTTTTTT.

The rearrangement uses TRBV13 and TRBJ2-1, with 8 bases aligning to TRBD2. The ends lost 3 bases at V and 8 bases at J; junction bases unmatched: 6. This CDR3 comprises 14 residues. CDR1 is PRHDT, CDR2 FYEKMQ, per germline (reference sequence). The CDR3 reads CASSFPGLVHEQFF. CDR3 DNA sequence: TGTGCCAGCAGCTTTCCGGGACTAGTGCATGAGCAGTTCTTC.

The chain is built from TRBV27 and TRBJ1-3; 9 nucleotides align to TRBD1. Germline values: CDR1 MNHEY, CDR2 SMNVEV (reference sequence). Trimming took 7 bases from V and 0 from J; bases not matched to a gene: 13. The CDR3 covers 18 residues. The CDR3 loop reads CASTRETTGGYSGNTIYF. In nucleotides, the CDR3 is TGTGCCAGCACGCGAGAGACGACAGGGGGTTACTCTGGAAACACCATATATTTT.

The J gene is TRBJ1-2, the V gene TRBV6-1; tentative D call: TRBD1 (5 bases). Germline V gene sequence: CDR1 MNHNS, CDR2 SASEGT. The CDR3 totals 14 residues. Trimming shortened V by 4 bases and J by 3 bases, and 12 bases separated the two germline ends. CDR3 loop: CASSVGLPYYGYTF. The CDR3 DNA follows: TGTGCCAGCAGTGTGGGGCTCCCGTACTATGGCTACACCTTC.

This clone was counted a few times. The rearrangement joins TRBV28 to TRBJ2-3; 7 bases map to TRBD2. Germline CDR1 MDHEN, CDR2 SYDVKM. V was clipped by 3 bases and J by 3 bases; unmatched bases: 15. The CDR3 is 18 amino acids. CDR3 protein: CASSLMGGRSGITDTQYF. CDR3 nucleotides: TGTGCCAGCAGTTTGATGGGCGGGAGAAGCGGGATAACAGATACGCAGTATTTT.

V usage is TRBV4-2 and J usage is TRBJ1-1, with 7 bases aligning to TRBD1. This CDR3 contains 12 residues. From germline, CDR1 is LGHNA and CDR2 YNFKEQ. Germline trimming cut 2 bases from V and 8 bases from J; bases unmatched to any gene: 2. The DNA of the CDR3 is TGTGCCAGCAGCCAATCACAGGGGGAAGCTTTCTTT. Encoded protein: CASSQSQGEAFF.

Concerning this clone: The junction shows a germline mismatch at one end, possibly a read error. The rearrangement links TRBV7-3 to TRBJ2-7; no definite D call. CDR1 and CDR2 from the germline V gene are SGHTA and FQGTGA. The CDR3 extends over 13 amino acids. The chain's CDR3 is CASSVTLSYEQYF. In DNA form, the CDR3 reads TGTGCCAGCAGCGTAACTTTATCCTACGAGCAGTACTTC.

The V and J genes are TRBV9 and TRBJ2-3, with D unclear. Germline CDR1 and CDR2: SGDLS and YYNGEE. Trimming pared 1 base from V and 1 base from J, leaving 13 bases between. The CDR3 length is 16 residues. The CDR3 sequence is CASSVFSMAGTDTQYF. In DNA, the CDR3 is TGTGCCAGCAGCGTATTTTCGATGGCGGGCACAGATACGCAGTATTTT.

The genes are TRBV4-3 and TRBJ1-2, with 8 positions matching TRBD1. The V gene's germline CDR1 is LGHNA and CDR2 YSLEER. Trimming cost V 0 bases and J 6 bases; bases outside gene matches: 12. The CDR3 totals 17 residues. The CDR3 loop is CASSQDRDRGLLDGYTF. For the CDR3, the DNA is TGCGCCAGCAGCCAAGATCGAGACAGGGGCCTCCTGGATGGCTACACCTTC.

This clone was observed once. The V gene is TRBV19, the J gene TRBJ2-1; no firm D call. V was pared by 11 bases and J by 6 bases, with 11 bases between. Germline-derived CDR1 and CDR2 are LNHDA and SQIVND (reference sequence). The CDR3 has 11 residues. CDR3 bases: TGTGCCGCATCGACGGGCAATGAGCAGTTCTTC. Residues: CAASTGNEQFF.